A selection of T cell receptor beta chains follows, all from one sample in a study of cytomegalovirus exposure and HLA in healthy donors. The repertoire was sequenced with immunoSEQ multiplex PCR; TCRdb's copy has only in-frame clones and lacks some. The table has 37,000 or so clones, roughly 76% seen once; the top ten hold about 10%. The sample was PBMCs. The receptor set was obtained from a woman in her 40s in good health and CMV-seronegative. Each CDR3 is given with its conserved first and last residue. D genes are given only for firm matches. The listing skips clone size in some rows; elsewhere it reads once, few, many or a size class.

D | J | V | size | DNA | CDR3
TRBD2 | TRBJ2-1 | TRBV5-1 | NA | TGCGCCAGCAGCCCCGCGGGGGGGAATGAGCAGTTCTTC | CASSPAGGNEQFF
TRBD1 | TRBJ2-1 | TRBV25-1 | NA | TGTGCCAGCAGCCCGGCAGGGGGCATCTACAATGAGCAGTTCTTC | CASSPAGGIYNEQFF
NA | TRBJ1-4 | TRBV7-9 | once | TGTGCCAGCAGCTTAGCGAGCGTGGGTAGGGGAAAACTGTTTTTT | CASSLASVGRGKLFF
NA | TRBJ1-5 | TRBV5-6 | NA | TGTGCCAGCAGCCGACAGCGAACAGGGAATCAGCCCCAGCATTTT | CASSRQRTGNQPQHF
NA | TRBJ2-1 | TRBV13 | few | TGTGCCAGCAGCTTAGTCAGGGAAAACTACAATGAGCAGTTCTTC | CASSLVRENYNEQFF
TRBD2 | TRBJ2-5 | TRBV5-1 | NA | TGCGCCAGCAGCCCTGGACTAGCGGGGGATTCAGAGACCCAGTACTTC | CASSPGLAGDSETQYF
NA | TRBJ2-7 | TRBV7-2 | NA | TGTGCCAGCAGCTTAATTTCAGCCAACTACGAGCAGTACTTC | CASSLISANYEQYF
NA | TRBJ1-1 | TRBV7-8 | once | TGTGCCAGCAGCACCCGACGGGAAATCATGAACACTGAAGCTTTCTTT | CASSTRREIMNTEAFF
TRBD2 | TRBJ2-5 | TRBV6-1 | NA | TGTGCCAGCAGTGAAGGAACTAGCGGGGGTCAAGAGACCCAGTACTTC | CASSEGTSGGQETQYF
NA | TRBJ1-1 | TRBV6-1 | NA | TGTGCCACCGCCGAGCACCTGAACACTGAAGCTTTCTTT | CATAEHLNTEAFF
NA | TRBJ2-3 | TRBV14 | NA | TGTGCCAGCAGCCAAGGAAACGCAGGGCCAGATACGCAGTATTTT | CASSQGNAGPDTQYF
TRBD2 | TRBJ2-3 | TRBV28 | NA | TGTGCCACGCTAGCGGGGAATACTGATACGCAGTATTTT | CATLAGNTDTQYF
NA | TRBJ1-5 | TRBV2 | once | TGTGCCAGTACTCGGAGGCTCAATCAGCCCCAGCATTTT | CASTRRLNQPQHF
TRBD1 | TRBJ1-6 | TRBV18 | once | TGTGCCAGCTCATCCACAGAGGGGGCTAATTCACCCCTCCACTTT | CASSSTEGANSPLHF
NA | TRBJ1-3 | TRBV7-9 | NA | TGTGCCAGCAGTCAGGGTGCCTCCGCCTCTGGAAACACCATATATTTT | CASSQGASASGNTIYF
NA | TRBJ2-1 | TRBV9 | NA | TGTGCCAGCAGCGTAGGTGGGGGGGCCTCCTACAATGAGCAGTTCTTC | CASSVGGGASYNEQFF